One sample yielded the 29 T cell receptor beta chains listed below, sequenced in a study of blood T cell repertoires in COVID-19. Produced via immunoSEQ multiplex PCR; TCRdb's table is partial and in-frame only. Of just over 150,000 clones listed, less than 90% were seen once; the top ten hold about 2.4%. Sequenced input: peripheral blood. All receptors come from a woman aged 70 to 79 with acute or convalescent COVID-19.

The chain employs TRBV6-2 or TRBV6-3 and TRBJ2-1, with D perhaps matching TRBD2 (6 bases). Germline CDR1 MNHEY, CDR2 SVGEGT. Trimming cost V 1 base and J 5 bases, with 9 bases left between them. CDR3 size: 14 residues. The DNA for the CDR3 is TGTGCCAGCAGTTACTGGGGGGAAGACAATGAGCAGTTCTTC. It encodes CASSYWGEDNEQFF.

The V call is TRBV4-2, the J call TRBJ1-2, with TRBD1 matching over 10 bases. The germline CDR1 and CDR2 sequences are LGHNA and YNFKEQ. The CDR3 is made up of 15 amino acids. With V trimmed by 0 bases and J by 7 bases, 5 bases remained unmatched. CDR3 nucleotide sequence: TGTGCCAGCAGCCAAGATCTTGGGACAGGGGCTGGCTACACCTTC. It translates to CASSQDLGTGAGYTF.

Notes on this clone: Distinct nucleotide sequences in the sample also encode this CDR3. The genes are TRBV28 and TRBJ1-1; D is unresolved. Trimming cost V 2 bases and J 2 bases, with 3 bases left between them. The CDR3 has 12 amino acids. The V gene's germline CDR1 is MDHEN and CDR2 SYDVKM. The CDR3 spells CASSLLNTEAFF. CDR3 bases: TGTGCCAGCAGTTTACTAAACACTGAAGCTTTCTTT.

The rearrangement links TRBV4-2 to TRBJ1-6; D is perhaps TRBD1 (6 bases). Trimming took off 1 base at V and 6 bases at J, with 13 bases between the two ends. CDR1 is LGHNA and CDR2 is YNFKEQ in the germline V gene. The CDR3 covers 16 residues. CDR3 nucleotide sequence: TGTGCCAGCAGCCAAGCCGGGGGGCCATTTAATTCACCCCTCCACTTT. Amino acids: CASSQAGGPFNSPLHF.

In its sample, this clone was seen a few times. The CDR3 region is CASSTRYGYTF. As DNA, the CDR3 is TGTGCCAGTAGTACCCGGTATGGCTACACCTTC. The rearrangement joins TRBV19 to TRBJ1-2; D not certain. Trimming removed 4 bases from V and 5 bases from J, with 5 bases in between. The CDR3 is 11 amino acids. Germline CDR1 and CDR2: LNHDA and SQIVND (reference sequence).

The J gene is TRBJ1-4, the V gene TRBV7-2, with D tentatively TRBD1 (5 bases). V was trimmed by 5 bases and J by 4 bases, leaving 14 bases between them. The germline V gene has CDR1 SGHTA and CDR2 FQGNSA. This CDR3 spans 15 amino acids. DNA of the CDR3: TGTGCCAGCAGCATAGGACGGGGGAATAATGAAAAACTGTTTTTT. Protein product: CASSIGRGNNEKLFF.

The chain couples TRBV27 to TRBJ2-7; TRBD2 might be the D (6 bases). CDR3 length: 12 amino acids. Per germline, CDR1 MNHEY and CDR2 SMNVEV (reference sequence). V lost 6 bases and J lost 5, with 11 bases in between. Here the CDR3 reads CASSFAGHEQYF. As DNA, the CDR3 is TGTGCCAGCAGCTTCGCGGGGCACGAGCAGTACTTC.

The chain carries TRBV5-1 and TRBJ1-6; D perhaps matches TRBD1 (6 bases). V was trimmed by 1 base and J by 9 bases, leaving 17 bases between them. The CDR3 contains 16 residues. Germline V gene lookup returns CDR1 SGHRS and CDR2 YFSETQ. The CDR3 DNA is TGCGCCAGCAGCTTGTTCCGGACAGCTACACCTTCACCCCTCCACTTT. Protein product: CASSLFRTATPSPLHF.

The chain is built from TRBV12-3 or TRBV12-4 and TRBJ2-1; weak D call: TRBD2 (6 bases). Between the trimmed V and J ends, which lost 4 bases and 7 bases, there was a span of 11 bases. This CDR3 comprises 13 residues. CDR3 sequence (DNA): TGTGCCAGCAGTTCAGAGACTAGGAATGAGCAGTTCTTC. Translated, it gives CASSSETRNEQFF.

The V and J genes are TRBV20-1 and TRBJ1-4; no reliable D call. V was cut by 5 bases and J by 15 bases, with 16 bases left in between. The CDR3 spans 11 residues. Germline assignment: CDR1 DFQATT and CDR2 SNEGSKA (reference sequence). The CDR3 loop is CSAHDNFEVFF. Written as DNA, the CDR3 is TGCAGTGCTCATGACAACTTCGAAGTGTTTTTT.

In DNA form, the CDR3 reads TGTGCCAGCAGCTTAGATGGACAGAGACTTAATTCACCCCTCCACTTT. Its protein is CASSLDGQRLNSPLHF. The gene calls are TRBV7-9 and TRBJ1-6; D perhaps matches TRBD1 (6 bases). The germline CDR1 and CDR2 sequences are SEHNR and FQNEAQ (reference sequence). The germline V and J ends were trimmed by 1 base and 6 bases, with 13 bases remaining between them. CDR3 length equals 16 residues.

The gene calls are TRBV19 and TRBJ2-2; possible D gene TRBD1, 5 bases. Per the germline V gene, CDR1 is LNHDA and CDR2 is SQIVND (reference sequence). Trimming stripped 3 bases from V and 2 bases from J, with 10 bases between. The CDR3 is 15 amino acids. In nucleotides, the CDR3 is TGTGCCAGTAGTATTCAGGGAAGAAACACCGGGGAGCTGTTTTTT. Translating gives CASSIQGRNTGELFF.

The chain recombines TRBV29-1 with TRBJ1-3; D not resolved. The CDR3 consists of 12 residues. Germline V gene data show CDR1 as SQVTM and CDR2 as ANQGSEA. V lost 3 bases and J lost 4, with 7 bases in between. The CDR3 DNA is TGCAGCGTTGATGGAGTGGGAAACACCATATATTTT. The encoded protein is CSVDGVGNTIYF.

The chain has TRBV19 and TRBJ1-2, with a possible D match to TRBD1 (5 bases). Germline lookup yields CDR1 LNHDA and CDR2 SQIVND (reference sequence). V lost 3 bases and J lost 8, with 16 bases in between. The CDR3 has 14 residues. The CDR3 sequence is CASSIVEGRSGYTF. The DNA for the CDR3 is TGTGCCAGTAGTATTGTGGAGGGGAGAAGCGGCTACACCTTC. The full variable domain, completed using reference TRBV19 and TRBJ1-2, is DGGITQSPKYLFRKEGQNVTLSCEQNLNHDAMYWYRQDPGQGLRLIYYSQIVNDFQKGDIAEGYSVSREKKESFPLTVTSAQKNPTAFYLCASSIVEGRSGYTFGSGTRLTVV.

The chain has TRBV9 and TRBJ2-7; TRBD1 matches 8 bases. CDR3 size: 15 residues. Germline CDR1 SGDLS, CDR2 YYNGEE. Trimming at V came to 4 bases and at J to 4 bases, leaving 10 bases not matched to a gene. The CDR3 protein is CASSWGQVAPYEQYF. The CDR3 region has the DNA TGTGCCAGCAGCTGGGGACAGGTGGCCCCTTACGAGCAGTACTTC.

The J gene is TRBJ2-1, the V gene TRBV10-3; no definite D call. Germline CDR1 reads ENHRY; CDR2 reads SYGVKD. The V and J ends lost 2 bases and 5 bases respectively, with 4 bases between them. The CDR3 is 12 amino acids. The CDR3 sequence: CAISEQNNEQFF. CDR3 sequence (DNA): TGTGCCATCAGTGAGCAGAACAATGAGCAGTTCTTC.

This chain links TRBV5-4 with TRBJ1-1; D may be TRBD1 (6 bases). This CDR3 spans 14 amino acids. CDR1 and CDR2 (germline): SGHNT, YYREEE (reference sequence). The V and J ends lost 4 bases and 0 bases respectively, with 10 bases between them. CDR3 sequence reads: CASSPWTVNTEAFF. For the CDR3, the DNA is TGTGCCAGCAGCCCCTGGACAGTGAACACTGAAGCTTTCTTT.

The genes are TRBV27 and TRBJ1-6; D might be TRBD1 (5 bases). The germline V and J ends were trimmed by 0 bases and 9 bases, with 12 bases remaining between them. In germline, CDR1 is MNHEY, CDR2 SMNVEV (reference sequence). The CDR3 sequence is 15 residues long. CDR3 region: CASSLSGRVGSPLHF. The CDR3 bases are TGTGCCAGCAGTTTATCGGGCAGGGTCGGTTCACCCCTCCACTTT.

Here the CDR3 DNA reads TGTGCCAGCAGTCCCCAGACAGGGTCATCACCCCTCCACTTT. As protein: CASSPQTGSSPLHF. The chain has TRBV6-5 and TRBJ1-6; 7 positions match TRBD1. This CDR3 contains 14 residues. Unmatched junction bases numbered 8, after V lost 5 bases and J lost 10 bases. Looked up from germline, CDR1 is MNHEY and CDR2 is SVGAGI.

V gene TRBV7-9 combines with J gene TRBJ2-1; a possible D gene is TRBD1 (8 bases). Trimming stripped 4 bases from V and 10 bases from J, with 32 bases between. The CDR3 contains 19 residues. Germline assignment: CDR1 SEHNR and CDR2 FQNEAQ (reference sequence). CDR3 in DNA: TGTGCCAGCAGCTCAATAGGCGGGGGAGGAGACAGGGGTAGATACGAGCAGTTCTTC. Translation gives CASSSIGGGGDRGRYEQFF.

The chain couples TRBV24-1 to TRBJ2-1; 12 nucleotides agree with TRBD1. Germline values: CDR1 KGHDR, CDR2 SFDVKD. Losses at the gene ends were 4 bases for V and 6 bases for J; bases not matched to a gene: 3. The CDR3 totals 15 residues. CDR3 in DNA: TGTGCCACCAGTGAGGGACAGGGGGCTTTCAATGAGCAGTTCTTC. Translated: CATSEGQGAFNEQFF.

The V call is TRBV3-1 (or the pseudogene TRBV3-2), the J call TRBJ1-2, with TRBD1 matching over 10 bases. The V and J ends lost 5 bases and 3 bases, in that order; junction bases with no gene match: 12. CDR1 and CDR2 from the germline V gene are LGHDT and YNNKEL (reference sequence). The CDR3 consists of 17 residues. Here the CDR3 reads CASSSRISGQGHYGYTF. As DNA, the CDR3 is TGTGCCAGCAGCTCCCGGATATCGGGACAGGGGCACTATGGCTACACCTTC.

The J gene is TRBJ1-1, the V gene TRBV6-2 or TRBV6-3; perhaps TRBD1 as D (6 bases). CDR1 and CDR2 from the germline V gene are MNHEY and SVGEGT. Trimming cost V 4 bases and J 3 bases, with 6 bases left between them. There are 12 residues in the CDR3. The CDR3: CASSWTDTEAFF. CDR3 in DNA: TGTGCCAGCAGTTGGACAGACACTGAAGCTTTCTTT.

The CDR3 region is CASSQTDRPNQPQHF. Written as DNA, the CDR3 is TGTGCCAGCAGCCAAACTGACAGGCCCAATCAGCCCCAGCATTTT. The chain joins TRBV3-1 (or the pseudogene TRBV3-2) to TRBJ1-5; a possible D gene is TRBD1 (6 bases). V was pared by 2 bases and J by 3 bases, with 11 bases between. Per germline, CDR1 LGHDT and CDR2 YNNKEL (reference sequence). This CDR3 is built from 15 residues.

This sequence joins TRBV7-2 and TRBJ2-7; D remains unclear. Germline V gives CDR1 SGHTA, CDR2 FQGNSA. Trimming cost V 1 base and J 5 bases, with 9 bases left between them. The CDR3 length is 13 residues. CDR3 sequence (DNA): TGTGCCAGCAGCTTAGGGCGCGGCGACGAGCAGTACTTC. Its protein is CASSLGRGDEQYF.

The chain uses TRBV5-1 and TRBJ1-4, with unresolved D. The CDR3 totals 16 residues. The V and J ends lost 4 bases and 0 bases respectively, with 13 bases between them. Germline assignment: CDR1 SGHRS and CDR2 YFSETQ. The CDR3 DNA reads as TGCGCCAGCAGCCCCTCAGGCCCTGCAACTAATGAAAAACTGTTTTTT. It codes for CASSPSGPATNEKLFF.

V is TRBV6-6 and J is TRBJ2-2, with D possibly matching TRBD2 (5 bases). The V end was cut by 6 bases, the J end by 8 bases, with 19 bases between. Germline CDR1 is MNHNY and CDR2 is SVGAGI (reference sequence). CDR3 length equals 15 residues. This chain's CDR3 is CASSLARPGSGELFF. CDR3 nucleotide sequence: TGTGCCAGCAGCCTGGCGCGGCCGGGGTCTGGGGAGCTGTTTTTT.

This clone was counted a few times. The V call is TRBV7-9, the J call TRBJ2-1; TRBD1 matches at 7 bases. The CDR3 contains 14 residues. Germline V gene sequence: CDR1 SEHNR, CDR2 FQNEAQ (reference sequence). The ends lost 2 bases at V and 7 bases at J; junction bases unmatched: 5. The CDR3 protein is CASSLLGTANEQFF. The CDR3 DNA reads TGTGCCAGCAGCTTACTAGGGACAGCGAATGAGCAGTTCTTC.

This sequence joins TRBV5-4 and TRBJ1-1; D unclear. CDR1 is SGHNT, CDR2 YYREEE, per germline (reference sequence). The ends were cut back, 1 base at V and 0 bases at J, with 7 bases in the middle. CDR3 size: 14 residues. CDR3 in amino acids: CASSLTDMNTEAFF. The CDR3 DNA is TGTGCCAGCAGCTTGACTGACATGAACACTGAAGCTTTCTTT.